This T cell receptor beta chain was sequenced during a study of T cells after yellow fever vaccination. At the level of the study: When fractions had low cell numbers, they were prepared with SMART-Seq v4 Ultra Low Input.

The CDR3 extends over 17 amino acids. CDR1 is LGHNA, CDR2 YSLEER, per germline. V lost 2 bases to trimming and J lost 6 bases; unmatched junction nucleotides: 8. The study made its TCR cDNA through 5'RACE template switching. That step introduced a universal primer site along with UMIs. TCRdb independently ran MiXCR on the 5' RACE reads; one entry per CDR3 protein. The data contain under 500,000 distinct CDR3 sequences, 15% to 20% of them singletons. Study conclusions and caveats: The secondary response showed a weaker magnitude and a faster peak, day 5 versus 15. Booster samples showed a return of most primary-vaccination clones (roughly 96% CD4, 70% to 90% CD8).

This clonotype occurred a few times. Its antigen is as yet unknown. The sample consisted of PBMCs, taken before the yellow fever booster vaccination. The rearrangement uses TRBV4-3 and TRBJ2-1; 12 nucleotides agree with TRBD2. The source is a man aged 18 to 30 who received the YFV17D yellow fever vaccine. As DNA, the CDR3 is TGCGCCAGCAGCCAACTCCACCTAGCGGGGGGGCTCAATGAGCAGTTCTTC. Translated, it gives CASSQLHLAGGLNEQFF.